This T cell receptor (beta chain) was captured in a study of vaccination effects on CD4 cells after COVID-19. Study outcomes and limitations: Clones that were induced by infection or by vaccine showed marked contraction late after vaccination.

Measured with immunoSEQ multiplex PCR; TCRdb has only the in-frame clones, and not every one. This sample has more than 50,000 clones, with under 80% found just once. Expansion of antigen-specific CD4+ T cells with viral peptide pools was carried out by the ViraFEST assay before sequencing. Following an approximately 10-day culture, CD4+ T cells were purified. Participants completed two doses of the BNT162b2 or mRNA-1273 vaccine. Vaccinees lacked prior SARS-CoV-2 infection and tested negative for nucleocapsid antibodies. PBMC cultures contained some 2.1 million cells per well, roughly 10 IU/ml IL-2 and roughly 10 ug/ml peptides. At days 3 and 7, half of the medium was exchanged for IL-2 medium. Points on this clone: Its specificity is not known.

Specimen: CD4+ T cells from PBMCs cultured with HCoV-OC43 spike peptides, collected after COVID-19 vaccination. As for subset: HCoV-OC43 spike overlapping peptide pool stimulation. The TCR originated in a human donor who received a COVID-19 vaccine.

The CDR3 DNA reads TGTGCCAGCTCTTCCCGGGGGGGAGATACGCAGTATTTT. Protein: CASSSRGGDTQYF. The rearrangement links TRBV6-4 to TRBJ2-3, with 8 nucleotides matching TRBD2. After removal of 8 bases from V and 5 bases from J, the junction contained 6 bases not matched to a gene. This CDR3 is built from 13 residues. Per the germline V gene, CDR1 is MRHNA and CDR2 is SNTAGT.